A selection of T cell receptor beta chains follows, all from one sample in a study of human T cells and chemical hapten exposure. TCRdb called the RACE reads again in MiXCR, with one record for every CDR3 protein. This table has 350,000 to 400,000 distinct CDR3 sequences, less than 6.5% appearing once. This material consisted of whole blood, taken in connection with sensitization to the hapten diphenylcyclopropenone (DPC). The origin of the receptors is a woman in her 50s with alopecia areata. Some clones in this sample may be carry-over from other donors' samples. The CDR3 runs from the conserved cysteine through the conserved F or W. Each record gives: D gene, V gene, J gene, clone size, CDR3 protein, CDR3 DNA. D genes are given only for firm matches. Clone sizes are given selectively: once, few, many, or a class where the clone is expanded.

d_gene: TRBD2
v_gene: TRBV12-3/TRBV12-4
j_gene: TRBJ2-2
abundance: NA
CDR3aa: CASSFRLAGTGELFF
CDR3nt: TGTGCCAGCAGTTTTAGGCTAGCGGGCACCGGGGAGCTGTTTTTT

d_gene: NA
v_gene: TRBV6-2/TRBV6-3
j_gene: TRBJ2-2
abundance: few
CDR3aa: CASGGFPNTGELFF
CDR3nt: TGTGCCAGCGGGGGGTTTCCGAACACCGGGGAGCTGTTTTTT

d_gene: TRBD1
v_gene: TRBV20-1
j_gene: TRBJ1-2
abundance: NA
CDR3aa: CSARAHSTGEVGYTF
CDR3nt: TGCAGTGCTAGAGCTCACTCGACAGGGGAGGTTGGCTACACCTTC

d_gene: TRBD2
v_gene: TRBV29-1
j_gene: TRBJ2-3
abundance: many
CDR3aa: CSVDEVGRGDTQYF
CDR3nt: TGCAGCGTGGACGAGGTGGGGAGGGGAGATACGCAGTATTTT

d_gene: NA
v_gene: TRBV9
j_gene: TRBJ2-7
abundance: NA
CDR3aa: CASSVMSLGEQYF
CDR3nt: TGTGCCAGCAGCGTGATGTCCCTCGGCGAGCAGTACTTC

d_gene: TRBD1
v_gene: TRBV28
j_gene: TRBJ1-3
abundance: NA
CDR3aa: CASSPVRTGLAGNTIYF
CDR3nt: TGTGCCAGCAGTCCCGTCAGGACAGGGTTGGCTGGAAACACCATATATTTT

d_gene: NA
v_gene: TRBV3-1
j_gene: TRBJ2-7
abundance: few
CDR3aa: CASSQSGGWSSYEQYF
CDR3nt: TGTGCCAGCAGCCAATCGGGCGGGTGGAGCTCCTACGAGCAGTACTTC

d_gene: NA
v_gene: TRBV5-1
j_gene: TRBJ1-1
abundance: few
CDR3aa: CASSLELTGPNTEAFF
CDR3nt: TGCGCCAGCAGCTTGGAACTGACAGGACCGAACACTGAAGCTTTCTTT

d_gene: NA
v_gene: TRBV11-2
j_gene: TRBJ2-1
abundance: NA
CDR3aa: CASSFLSSSYNEQFF
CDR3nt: TGTGCCAGCAGCTTCCTGAGTAGCTCCTACAATGAGCAGTTCTTC

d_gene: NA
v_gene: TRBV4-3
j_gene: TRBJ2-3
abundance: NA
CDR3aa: CASSQPPGPGLTDTQYF
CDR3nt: TGCGCCAGCAGCCAACCCCCCGGACCGGGATTGACAGATACGCAGTATTTT

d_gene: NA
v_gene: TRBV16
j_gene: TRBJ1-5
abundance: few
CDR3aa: CASSQLGLREGNQPQHF
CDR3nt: TGTGCCAGCAGCCAATTGGGGCTCAGGGAGGGCAATCAGCCCCAGCATTTT

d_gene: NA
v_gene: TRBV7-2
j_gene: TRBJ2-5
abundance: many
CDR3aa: CASSFSRETQYF
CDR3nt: TGTGCCAGCAGCTTTTCCCGAGAGACCCAGTACTTC

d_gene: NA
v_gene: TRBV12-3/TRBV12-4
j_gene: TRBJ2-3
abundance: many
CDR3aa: CASATGAADTQYF
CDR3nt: TGTGCCAGCGCGACGGGGGCGGCAGATACGCAGTATTTT

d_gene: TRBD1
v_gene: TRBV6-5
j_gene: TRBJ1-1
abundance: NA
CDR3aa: CASSSGQVFNTEAFF
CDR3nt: TGTGCCAGCAGTTCCGGACAGGTTTTTAACACTGAAGCTTTCTTT

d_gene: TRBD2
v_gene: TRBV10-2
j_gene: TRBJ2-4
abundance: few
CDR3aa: CASSGSGRAANIQYF
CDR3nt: TGCGCCAGCAGTGGGAGCGGGAGGGCCGCGAACATTCAGTACTTC

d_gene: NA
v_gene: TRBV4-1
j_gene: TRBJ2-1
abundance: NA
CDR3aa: CASSHAGGGQFF
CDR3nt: TGCGCCAGCAGCCACGCTGGTGGAGGCCAGTTCTTC

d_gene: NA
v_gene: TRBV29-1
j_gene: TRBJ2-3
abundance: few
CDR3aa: CSVHGDSFYF
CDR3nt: TGCAGCGTTCATGGGGACTCTTTTTATTTT

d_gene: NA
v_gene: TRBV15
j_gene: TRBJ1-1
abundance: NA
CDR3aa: CATSRVEDMNTEAFF
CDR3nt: TGTGCCACCAGCAGAGTGGAAGATATGAACACTGAAGCTTTCTTT

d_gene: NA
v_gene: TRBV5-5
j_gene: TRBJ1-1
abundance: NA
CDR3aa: CASSLKVSWPEGTEAFF
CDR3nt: TGTGCCAGCAGCTTGAAAGTCTCGTGGCCAGAGGGGACTGAAGCTTTCTTT

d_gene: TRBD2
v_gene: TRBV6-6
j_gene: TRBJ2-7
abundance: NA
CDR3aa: CASSRSGETYEQYF
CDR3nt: TGTGCCAGCAGTCGTAGCGGGGAGACCTACGAGCAGTACTTC

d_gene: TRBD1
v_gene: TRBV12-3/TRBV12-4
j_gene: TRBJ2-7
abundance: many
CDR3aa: CASSAWTDRDREQYF
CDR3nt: TGTGCCAGCAGCGCCTGGACGGACAGGGATCGGGAGCAGTACTTC

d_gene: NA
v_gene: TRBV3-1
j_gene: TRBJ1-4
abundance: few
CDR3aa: CASSPGVATNEKLFF
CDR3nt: TGTGCCAGCAGTCCCGGCGTTGCAACTAATGAAAAACTGTTTTTT

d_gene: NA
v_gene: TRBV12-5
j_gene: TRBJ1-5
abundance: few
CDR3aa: CASGPGKEPQHF
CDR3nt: TGTGCTAGTGGACCCGGCAAGGAGCCCCAGCATTTT

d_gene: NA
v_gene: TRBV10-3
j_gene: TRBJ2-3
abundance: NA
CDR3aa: CAISEAYSPDTQYF
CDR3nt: TGTGCCATCAGTGAGGCCTATTCCCCAGATACGCAGTATTTT

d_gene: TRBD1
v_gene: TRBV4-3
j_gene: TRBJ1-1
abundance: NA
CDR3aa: CASTQGQGTNTEAFF
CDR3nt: TGCGCCAGCACCCAAGGACAGGGGACGAACACTGAAGCTTTCTTT

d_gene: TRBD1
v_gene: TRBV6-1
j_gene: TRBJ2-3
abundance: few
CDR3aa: CASSAGTGGTDTQYF
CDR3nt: TGTGCCAGCAGTGCGGGGACAGGAGGGACAGATACGCAGTATTTT

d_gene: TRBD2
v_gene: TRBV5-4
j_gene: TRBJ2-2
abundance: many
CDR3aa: CASSLAGTTNTGELFF
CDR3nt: TGTGCCAGCAGCTTGGCCGGGACTACCAACACCGGGGAGCTGTTTTTT

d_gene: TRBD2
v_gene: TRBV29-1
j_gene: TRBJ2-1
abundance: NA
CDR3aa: CSVFLAGGPGNEQFF
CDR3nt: TGCAGCGTTTTCCTAGCGGGAGGGCCAGGTAATGAGCAGTTCTTC

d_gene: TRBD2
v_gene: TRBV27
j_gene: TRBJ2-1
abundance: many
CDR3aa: CASISSGGSYNEQFF
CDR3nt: TGTGCCAGCATTTCTAGCGGAGGCTCCTACAATGAGCAGTTCTTC

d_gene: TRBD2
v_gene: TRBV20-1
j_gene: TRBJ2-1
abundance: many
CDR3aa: CSAGHPGGNEQFF
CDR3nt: TGCAGTGCTGGACACCCGGGGGGCAATGAGCAGTTCTTC

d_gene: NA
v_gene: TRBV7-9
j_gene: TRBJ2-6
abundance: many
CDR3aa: CASSLVSGANVLTF
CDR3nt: TGTGCCAGCAGCTTAGTTTCTGGGGCCAACGTCCTGACTTTC

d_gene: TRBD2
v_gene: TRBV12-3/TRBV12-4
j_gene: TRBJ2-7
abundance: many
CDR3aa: CASRPGLAVSEQYF
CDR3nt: TGTGCCAGCAGACCAGGACTAGCGGTGAGCGAGCAGTACTTC

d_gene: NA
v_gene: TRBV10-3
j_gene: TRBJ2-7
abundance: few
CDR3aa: CAISTGYSYEQYF
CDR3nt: TGTGCCATCAGCACAGGGTACTCCTACGAGCAGTACTTC

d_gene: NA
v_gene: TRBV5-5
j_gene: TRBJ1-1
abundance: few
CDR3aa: CASSLKHTEAFF
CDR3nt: TGTGCCAGCAGCTTGAAGCACACTGAAGCTTTCTTT

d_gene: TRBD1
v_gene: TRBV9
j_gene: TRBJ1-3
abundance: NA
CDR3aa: CASSVEVTGTKSGNTIYF
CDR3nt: TGTGCCAGCAGCGTAGAGGTGACAGGGACGAAGTCTGGAAACACCATATATTTT